This is a list of T cell receptor beta chains from one sample in a study of molecular identifiers for immune sequencing clone quantification. TCRdb redid the calling of the PCR reads with MiXCR, one entry per CDR3 protein. The sample contains hundreds of thousands of distinct CDR3 sequences, about 25% of which appear only once. The sequenced material came from naive CD8+ T cells from blood, with Jurkat cell RNA spiked in. Source of these receptors: a human donor in good health. Some libraries in this study had Jurkat cell RNA spiked in. CDR3s include the opening cysteine and the closing phenylalanine or tryptophan. The order of the fields is clone size, V gene, J gene, D gene, CDR3 DNA, CDR3 protein. A D gene is named only where the DNA matches it firmly. Expanded clones get a size class; other rows say once, few or many, or leave the size out.

.,TRBV20-1,TRBJ1-5,.,TGCAGTGCTAGAACTCGTTGTCCGAGCAATCATCCCCAACATTTT,CSARTRCPSNHPQHF
.,TRBV21-1,TRBJ1-1,.,.,CASSKVAKGTNSNTEAFF
many,TRBV7-2,TRBJ2-7,TRBD2,TGTGCCAGCAGCTTCTACTCCACTAGCGGGAGTTACGAGCAGTACTTC,CASSFYSTSGSYEQYF
.,TRBV5-1,TRBJ2-7,TRBD2,TGCGCCAGCAGCTTGGGGGCGGGGGTCAGTACGGACGAGCGGTACTTC,CASSLGAGVSTDERYF
.,TRBV27,TRBJ2-7,.,TGTGCCAGCAGTTTTGGAGTATCCCCCTACGAGCAGTACTTC,CASSFGVSPYEQYF
many,TRBV20-1,TRBJ1-6,.,TGCAGTGCTAGAGAGGGCAGGGGTAATTCACCCCTCCACTTT,CSAREGRGNSPLHF
many,TRBV6-5,TRBJ2-3,.,TGTGCCAGCAGTTCGGATGTAGATACGCAGTATTTT,CASSSDVDTQYF
few,TRBV24-1,TRBJ2-7,.,TGTGCCACCAGTGATTTCCCGACCGATCCCACTCCCCCATACGAGCAGTACTTC,CATSDFPTDPTPPYEQYF
.,TRBV29-1,TRBJ1-1,.,TGCAGCGTCGATACTGGAGGCCCTGAAGCTTTCTTT,CSVDTGGPEAFF
.,TRBV4-1,TRBJ2-7,.,TGCGCCAGCAGCCAAGAAGAGGCCAGTTCCTACGAGCAGTACTTC,CASSQEEASSYEQYF
few,TRBV19,TRBJ2-2,TRBD1,TGTGCCAGTAGTATACCCGACAGGGGGCTTCCCGGGGAGCTGTTTTTT,CASSIPDRGLPGELFF
.,TRBV9,TRBJ2-5,TRBD1,TGTGCCAGCAGCGTGAGCCCGGGACAGCAAACCCAAGAGACCCAGTACTTC,CASSVSPGQQTQETQYF
.,TRBV20-1,TRBJ2-3,TRBD2,TGCAGTGCTAGAGATGGGCGGCTAGCGGGGGGGCGAAGTATTACGCAGTATTTT,CSARDGRLAGGRSITQYF
many,TRBV7-9,TRBJ2-3,.,TGTGCCAGCAGCTTAGGTGGCGGATCCGCCCCAGATACGCAGTATTTT,CASSLGGGSAPDTQYF
many,TRBV27,TRBJ2-3,.,TGTGCCAGCAGTTTACAAAGGGTTCTAGGGGCAGATACGCAGTATTTT,CASSLQRVLGADTQYF
.,TRBV4-1,TRBJ2-3,.,TGCGCCAGCAGCCAAGAAGGTAGGGAAGATACGCAGTATTTT,CASSQEGREDTQYF
many,TRBV27,TRBJ2-7,TRBD1,TGTGCCAGCAGTTTAGTTGTAGGGGGCGACGAGCAGTACTTC,CASSLVVGGDEQYF
few,TRBV9,TRBJ2-3,.,TGTGCCAGCAGCCTTGAGGGTTCTAGCCGCACAGATACGCAGTATTTT,CASSLEGSSRTDTQYF
few,TRBV19,TRBJ2-3,.,TGTGCCAGTAGTATTGGGGTCTTGGCAGATACGCAGTATTTT,CASSIGVLADTQYF
few,TRBV24-1,TRBJ2-2,.,TGTGCCACCAGTGAGTCCAGGGCGGCCGGGGAGCTGTTTTTT,CATSESRAAGELFF
few,TRBV6-5,TRBJ2-2,.,TGTGCCAGCAGTACCCTAGAGTTGAGGGCCAAGGACACCGGGGAGCTGTTTTTT,CASSTLELRAKDTGELFF